The 3 T cell receptor beta chains presented below share a single source sample, sequenced in a study of blood T cells in healthy people across ages. A J-beta primer mix and a sample-barcoded 5' primer were used in a second PCR of about 6 to 12 cycles. Via MiXCR, TCRdb re-called the 5' RACE reads, giving one row per CDR3 protein. The table records 1.5 million to 2 million distinct CDR3 sequences, under 30% of them present only once. The sample taken for sequencing was blood. The receptors were sampled from a woman aged 25-40 years in good health.

The J gene is TRBJ2-6, the V gene TRBV3-1; D assignment may be TRBD1 or TRBD2 (6 bases each). Trimming pared 3 bases from V and 4 bases from J, leaving 10 bases between. This CDR3 is 15 amino acids long. Germline CDR1 and CDR2: LGHDT and YNNKEL (reference sequence). The CDR3, as DNA: TGTGCCAGCAGCCACTCCGGGGGCGGGGCCAACGTCCTGACTTTC. Its protein is CASSHSGGGANVLTF.

The genes are TRBV27 and TRBJ1-6; TRBD1 is a possible D gene (6 bases). The ends were cut back, 5 bases at V and 5 bases at J, with 13 bases in the middle. The CDR3 runs to 15 residues. In germline, CDR1 is MNHEY, CDR2 SMNVEV (reference sequence). CDR3 sequence reads: CASSPDRGNNSPLHF. CDR3 coding DNA: TGTGCCAGCAGTCCGGACAGAGGGAATAATTCACCCCTCCACTTT.

A single count supports this clonotype. A much larger clone is a single base away; this may be a read error. The final CDR3 position lacks the conserved phenylalanine or tryptophan, pointing to a likely read error. The gene calls are TRBV20-1 and TRBJ2-5, with TRBD1 matching 11 bases. The CDR3 sequence is 14 residues long. Germline V gene sequence: CDR1 DFQATT, CDR2 SNEGSKA (reference sequence). V was pared by 3 bases and J by 11 bases, with 11 bases of the junction left unmatched. The CDR3 DNA sequence: TGCAGTGCTAGTTCGGGGACAGGGGGGAAGGAGCAGTACTGC. It encodes CSASSGTGGKEQYC.